Below are 32 T cell receptor beta chains sequenced from a single sample in a study of neurological immune-mediated disorders. MiXCR, applied by TCRdb to the 5' RACE reads, yields one record per CDR3 protein. The data hold 24,000 or so distinct CDR3 sequences, with 2% to 2.5% observed a single time. The sequenced material came from PBMCs. All receptors come from a woman aged 45-65 years with multiple sclerosis.

In its sample, this clonotype was seen many times. The V gene is TRBV7-9, the J gene TRBJ1-1; 7 nucleotides agree with TRBD1. The germline V gene has CDR1 SEHNR and CDR2 FQNEAQ (reference sequence). The CDR3 contains 14 residues. V gave up 3 bases and J gave up 4 bases; unmatched junction bases: 5. CDR3: CASSFNRDSTEAFF. The CDR3, as DNA: TGTGCCAGCAGCTTTAACCGGGACAGCACTGAAGCTTTCTTT.

This clonotype was picked up many times. This chain joins TRBV27 and TRBJ1-2; D remains ambiguous. The germline gives CDR1 MNHEY, CDR2 SMNVEV (reference sequence). The CDR3 is 15 amino acids. V shed 5 bases and J shed 3 bases, with 16 bases lying between them. This chain's CDR3 is CASSVVPVSYYGYTF. For the CDR3, the DNA is TGTGCCAGCAGTGTAGTACCCGTCAGTTACTATGGCTACACCTTC.

The sample holds many counts of this clonotype. The gene calls are TRBV5-5 and TRBJ1-1; tentatively, D is TRBD1 (5 bases). Germline V gene data show CDR1 as SGHKS and CDR2 as YYEKEE (reference sequence). V lost 1 base and J 0 bases, leaving 7 bases between the germline ends. The CDR3 is 14 amino acids. CDR3 DNA sequence: TGTGCCAGCAGCTTGATGGGGCTGAACACTGAAGCTTTCTTT. Its translation is CASSLMGLNTEAFF.

This clonotype came up many times. This sequence joins TRBV20-1 and TRBJ2-5; TRBD2 aligns across 8 bases. V lost 6 bases and J lost 2; bases outside the gene matches: 14. This CDR3 has 16 amino acids. From germline, CDR1 is DFQATT and CDR2 SNEGSKA (reference sequence). CDR3 loop: CSAISSGSSGQETQYF. CDR3 nucleotides: TGCAGTGCCATTTCGAGCGGGAGCAGTGGGCAAGAGACCCAGTACTTC.

This clonotype was detected ten times or more. Possible read error: a much larger clone is one base away. This chain links TRBV12-3 or TRBV12-4 with TRBJ2-7; D uncertain. The CDR3 spans 12 residues. The ends were cut back, 3 bases at V and 7 bases at J, with 10 bases in the middle. The CDR3 protein is CASSLYTEEQYF. Here the CDR3 DNA reads TGTGCCAGCAGTTTGTACACGGAAGAGCAGTACTTC.

There are many counts of this clonotype. The chain recombines TRBV10-3 with TRBJ2-1; the match to TRBD1 covers 10 bases. J was trimmed by 7 bases and V by 5 bases; bases with no gene match: 2. The CDR3 runs to 13 residues. Germline CDR1 and CDR2: ENHRY and SYGVKD. The CDR3 region has the DNA TGTGCCATCAGTAGGGGACAGGGGAATGAGCAGTTCTTC. Translation gives CAISRGQGNEQFF.

In its sample, this clonotype was seen many times. CDR3 region: CAWSVWGQLTGELFF. Here the CDR3 DNA reads TGTGCCTGGAGTGTTTGGGGACAACTCACCGGGGAGCTGTTTTTT. The chain combines TRBV30 with TRBJ2-2; a possible D gene is TRBD1 (6 bases). The germline V gene has CDR1 GTSNPN and CDR2 SVGIG (reference sequence). The CDR3 contains 15 residues. With 0 bases removed from V and 4 bases from J, the gap between germline ends came to 12 bases.

This clonotype was picked up a small number of times. The gene calls are TRBV7-2 and TRBJ1-2, with D perhaps matching TRBD1 (5 bases). Trimming left V 0 bases short and J 4 bases short, with 9 bases between. Germline V gives CDR1 SGHTA, CDR2 FQGNSA. The CDR3 covers 14 residues. The CDR3 bases are TGTGCCAGCAGCTTAGCACAGGCGGCCTATGGCTACACCTTC. Translation: CASSLAQAAYGYTF.

This clonotype ranks as medium-sized (0.01 to 0.1%). The rearrangement joins TRBV28 to TRBJ1-2, with a weak D call TRBD1 (6 bases). The V end was cut by 6 bases, the J end by 6 bases, with 14 bases between. This CDR3 has 13 residues. The germline gives CDR1 MDHEN, CDR2 SYDVKM. CDR3 amino acids: CASSRLQGNGYTF. The CDR3 nucleotides are TGTGCCAGCAGCCGCCTTCAGGGGAATGGCTACACCTTC.

This clonotype has a count of ten or more. The chain couples TRBV7-2 to TRBJ2-1; TRBD2 might be the D (7 bases). The CDR3 contains 16 residues. The germline V gene encodes CDR1 SGHTA and CDR2 FQGNSA. Trimming left V 5 bases short and J 0 bases short, with 14 bases between. The chain's CDR3 is CASSPGRGSSYNEQFF. DNA for the CDR3: TGTGCCAGCAGCCCGGGGAGGGGGAGCTCCTACAATGAGCAGTTCTTC.

The J gene is TRBJ2-7, the V gene TRBV10-3; 11 nucleotides align to TRBD2. The CDR3 contains 16 residues. J gave up 3 bases and V 3 bases, and 7 bases lay outside the gene matches. The germline gives CDR1 ENHRY, CDR2 SYGVKD. The CDR3 reads CAISDPVLAGDYEQYF. The CDR3 DNA is TGTGCCATCAGTGATCCAGTACTAGCGGGGGACTACGAGCAGTACTTC.

This rearrangement joins TRBV12-3 or TRBV12-4 to TRBJ1-5; 8 nucleotides line up with TRBD1. V shed 3 bases, J shed 3 bases, and the junction held 7 bases outside the gene matches. This CDR3 has 16 residues. As DNA, the CDR3 is TGTGCCAGCAGTTTGGGTGACAGGGGCCCCAATCAGCCCCAGCATTTT. It yields the protein CASSLGDRGPNQPQHF.

For this clonotype: This sequence may be a read error, since a much larger clone differs from it by one base. The chain is built from TRBV6-5 and TRBJ1-2, with D possibly being TRBD1 (6 bases). The germline CDR1 and CDR2 sequences are MNHEY and SVGAGI. This CDR3 has 11 amino acids. The V gene lost 8 bases and the J gene lost 8 bases, with 12 bases spanning the gap. The CDR3 loop is CASLQGGGYTF. The CDR3 DNA reads TGTGCCAGCTTACAGGGCGGCGGCTACACCTTC.

This clonotype occurred many times. The CDR3 DNA reads TGTGCCAGTGGGGGGGTCCGGGAGACCCAGTACTTC. Translating it yields CASGGVRETQYF. The chain links TRBV27 to TRBJ2-5, with 7 nucleotides matching TRBD2. V shed 9 bases and J 5 bases; nucleotides not matched to a gene: 6. From germline, CDR1 is MNHEY and CDR2 SMNVEV (reference sequence). The CDR3 has 12 residues.

This clonotype was seen ten or more times. The gene calls are TRBV5-1 and TRBJ1-2; 8 bases are a match to TRBD1. Germline loops: CDR1 SGHRS, CDR2 YFSETQ. V was clipped by 10 bases and J by 6 bases; unmatched bases: 8. The CDR3 has 12 amino acids. This CDR3 reads CASGEGQDGYTF. In nucleotides, the CDR3 is TGCGCCTCCGGCGAGGGACAGGATGGCTACACCTTC. Looking up the rest from reference TRBV5-1 and TRBJ1-2 gives the full variable domain: KAGVTQTPRYLIKTRGQQVTLSCSPISGHRSVSWYQQTPGQGLQFLFEYFSETQRNKGNFPGRFSGRQFSNSRSEMNVSTLELGDSALYLCASGEGQDGYTFGSGTRLTVV.

At least ten counts were recorded for this clonotype. The chain combines TRBV5-1 with TRBJ1-4, with D perhaps TRBD1 (6 bases). The CDR3 loop spans 15 amino acids. V was shortened by 4 bases and J by 7 bases, with 17 bases between the two germline ends. Germline-derived CDR1 and CDR2 are SGHRS and YFSETQ. The CDR3 protein is CASSPSQGQGEKLFF. The CDR3 nucleotides are TGCGCCAGCAGCCCGAGCCAGGGGCAGGGTGAAAAACTGTTTTTT.

This clonotype was counted ten times or more. The V gene is TRBV30, the J gene TRBJ2-7; the match to TRBD2 covers 9 bases. The CDR3 extends over 17 amino acids. Germline assignment: CDR1 GTSNPN and CDR2 SVGIG (reference sequence). V gave up 2 bases and J gave up 2 bases; unmatched junction bases: 13. The CDR3, as DNA: TGTGCCTGGAGTACGGCTAGCGGGGACCGGTCCCCCTACGAGCAGTACTTC. It is translated as CAWSTASGDRSPYEQYF.

This clonotype occurred many times. The chain couples TRBV5-6 to TRBJ2-3; perhaps TRBD1 as D (5 bases). CDR3 length: 17 amino acids. Trimming took off 4 bases at V and 1 base at J, with 19 bases between the two ends. Germline V CDR1 and CDR2: SGHDT, YYEEEE. In nucleotides, the CDR3 is TGTGCCAGCAGCCCCCCCTTGGGGCCGTCCGGCACAGATACGCAGTATTTT. Encoded protein: CASSPPLGPSGTDTQYF.

This clonotype was seen at least ten times. The rearrangement links TRBV7-2 to TRBJ1-5; no clear D gene. CDR3 size: 13 residues. Germline assignment: CDR1 SGHTA and CDR2 FQGNSA. With 4 bases removed from V and 3 bases from J, the gap between germline ends came to 7 bases. CDR3 protein: CASSWDLNQPQHF. The CDR3 nucleotides read TGTGCCAGCAGCTGGGATCTCAATCAGCCCCAGCATTTT. The full variable domain, its missing parts supplied by reference TRBV7-2 and TRBJ1-5, is GAGVSQSPSNKVTEKGKDVELRCDPISGHTALYWYRQSLGQGLEFLIYFQGNSAPDKSGLPSDRFSAERTGGSVSTLTIQRTQQEDSAVYLCASSWDLNQPQHFGDGTRLSIL.

This clonotype is judged medium-sized. This chain uses TRBV29-1 with TRBJ1-1; D is ambiguous. The V end lost 4 bases, the J end lost 3 bases, and 9 bases lay between the germline ends. CDR1 and CDR2 from the germline V gene are SQVTM and ANQGSEA. This CDR3 comprises 12 residues. The CDR3 DNA reads TGCAGCGTTGTGGATGGGGACACTGAAGCTTTCTTT. Protein product: CSVVDGDTEAFF.

This clonotype occurred many times. V gene TRBV25-1 combines with J gene TRBJ2-1; 7 positions agree with TRBD1. Germline V gene data show CDR1 as MGHDK and CDR2 as SYGVNS. J was trimmed by 0 bases and V by 4 bases; bases with no gene match: 9. CDR3 length: 17 residues. CDR3 in amino acids: CASSGASGTASYNEQFF. The CDR3 region has the DNA TGTGCCAGCAGTGGTGCTTCCGGGACAGCCTCCTACAATGAGCAGTTCTTC.

This clonotype was detected many times. V is TRBV28 and J is TRBJ1-2; D gene unclear. Germline-derived CDR1 and CDR2 are MDHEN and SYDVKM. The CDR3 is made up of 12 amino acids. V was trimmed by 4 bases and J by 5 bases, leaving 8 bases between them. CDR3 DNA sequence: TGTGCCAGCAGTTATCCCGTATATGGCTACACCTTC. It codes for CASSYPVYGYTF.

This clonotype was picked up many times. The chain recombines TRBV5-1 with TRBJ1-1, with 7 bases aligning to TRBD1. Germline CDR1 and CDR2: SGHRS and YFSETQ. CDR3 length equals 14 residues. V dropped 4 bases and J dropped 1; count of bases not matched to a gene: 4. The CDR3 DNA reads as TGCGCCAGCAGCCTGGGACAGCAGAACACTGAAGCTTTCTTT. Translating gives CASSLGQQNTEAFF.

Concerning this clonotype: The conserved phenylalanine or tryptophan normally closing the CDR3 is absent here, so this likely arose from a read error. The limits of the CDR3 on the DNA are not certain, so only TCRdb's listed CDR3 is given. The V gene is TRBV21-1, the J gene TRBJ2-4; TRBD2, the D gene given by the table, was not confirmed from the DNA. TRBV21-1 is tagged as a pseudogene. The CDR3 adds up to 18 amino acids, both ends counted. CDR3 sequence reads: CASPPRTSGVGAKNIRYC.

There are many counts of this clonotype. This chain links TRBV20-1 with TRBJ1-5; a weak D match, TRBD1 (6 bases). Germline lookup yields CDR1 DFQATT and CDR2 SNEGSKA (reference sequence). V was pared by 3 bases and J by 3 bases, with 15 bases between. This CDR3 comprises 15 residues. CDR3 region: CSASFAGGTNQPQHF. In nucleotides, the CDR3 is TGCAGTGCTAGCTTTGCGGGGGGCACCAATCAGCCCCAGCATTTT.

This clonotype was counted ten times or more. The chain is built from TRBV20-1 and TRBJ2-1, with D perhaps assigned TRBD1 or TRBD2 (5 bases each). Deletions cut 5 bases from V and 13 bases from J, with 15 bases between. Per germline, CDR1 DFQATT and CDR2 SNEGSKA (reference sequence). The CDR3 contains 11 residues. CDR3 DNA sequence: TGCAGTGCTGCAAAAACCGGGGCTCAGTTCTTC. It encodes CSAAKTGAQFF.

This clonotype was recorded many times. The chain employs TRBV20-1 and TRBJ1-2; a possible D gene is TRBD1 (6 bases). The V gene's germline CDR1 is DFQATT and CDR2 SNEGSKA (reference sequence). Trimming removed 3 bases from V and 3 bases from J, with 11 bases in between. This CDR3 is built from 13 residues. The DNA of the CDR3 is TGCAGTGCTAGTGAAACAGGGTACTATGGCTACACCTTC. This translates into CSASETGYYGYTF.

This clonotype was detected many times. The gene calls are TRBV6-5 and TRBJ1-1; TRBD1 agrees at 8 bases. Germline-derived CDR1 and CDR2 are MNHEY and SVGAGI. Germline trimming cut 5 bases from V and 1 base from J; bases unmatched to any gene: 3. The CDR3 is 14 amino acids. This CDR3 reads CASSRDRSNTEAFF. CDR3 bases: TGTGCCAGCAGTCGGGACAGGTCGAACACTGAAGCTTTCTTT.

This clonotype was detected a few times. The chain employs TRBV28 and TRBJ2-6, with 7 bases matching TRBD2. CDR3 length: 15 residues. From germline, CDR1 is MDHEN and CDR2 SYDVKM. The J segment lost 4 bases and the V segment lost 9 bases, leaving 9 bases of the junction unmatched. The CDR3 nucleotides read TGTGCCAGTACACCCTCCGGGGGGGGGGCCAACGTCCTGACTTTC. As protein: CASTPSGGGANVLTF. Full variable domain (outside the CDR3, taken from reference TRBV28 and TRBJ2-6): DVKVTQSSRYLVKRTGEKVFLECVQDMDHENMFWYRQDPGLGLRLIYFSYDVKMKEKGDIPEGYSVSREKKERFSLILESASTNQTSMYLCASTPSGGGANVLTFGAGSRLTVL.

This clonotype was found many times. This rearrangement joins TRBV4-1 to TRBJ1-5, with D uncertain. With 5 bases removed from V and 1 base from J, the gap between germline ends came to 6 bases. The length of the CDR3 is 13 residues. Germline V lookup: CDR1 MGHRA, CDR2 YSYEKL. The CDR3 DNA reads TGCGCCAGCAGCTCAGGCAGCAATCAGCCCCAGCATTTT. Protein sequence: CASSSGSNQPQHF.

This clonotype appeared many times. V gene TRBV20-1 combines with J gene TRBJ1-1; TRBD1 is a possible D gene (5 bases). CDR1 DFQATT and CDR2 SNEGSKA come from the germline V gene (reference sequence). The CDR3 spans 13 residues. V lost 5 bases and J 0 bases, leaving 10 bases between the germline ends. CDR3: CSAAGLLNTEAFF. CDR3 nucleotide sequence: TGCAGTGCTGCGGGACTCCTGAACACTGAAGCTTTCTTT.

This clonotype was seen many times. The chain couples TRBV20-1 to TRBJ2-1, with TRBD2 identical over 9 bases. The CDR3 contains 16 residues. The V gene end was trimmed by 0 bases and the J gene end by 0 bases; junction bases not matched to a gene: 3. Germline CDR1 reads DFQATT; CDR2 reads SNEGSKA (reference sequence). CDR3 nucleotide sequence: TGCAGTGCTAGAGAACTAGCGGGTACCTCCTACAATGAGCAGTTCTTC. Amino acid sequence: CSARELAGTSYNEQFF.